Listed below are T cell receptor beta chains from one sample, sequenced in a study of T cells in Graves' hyperthyroidism and ophthalmopathy. TCRdb reprocessed the multiplex PCR reads with MiXCR, giving one entry per CDR3 protein. The sample yields about 500,000 distinct CDR3 sequences, about 16% seen once. The sequencing input was blood. These receptor sequences come from a woman in her 30s with Graves' ophthalmopathy. Both conserved end residues are trimmed from each CDR3. Size tells how often a clone was seen (once, few, many) or the class of an expanded clone, and some rows leave it out.

v_gene,abundance,CDR3aa
TRBV4-2,few,ASSQDWGRTSSSTDTQY
TRBV6-5,few,ASSYRAGGGYTQY
TRBV28,many,ASSPRQGFGTDTQY
TRBV6-1,many,ASRPTATGTDTQY
TRBV5-1,many,ASSSPQGGETQY
TRBV6-2/TRBV6-3,few,ASSWAGSANNEQF
TRBV7-2,many,ASSWPGGGETQY
TRBV10-3,NA,AISDQTGTHEKLF
TRBV12-3/TRBV12-4,many,ASISGTVNTGELF
TRBV6-2/TRBV6-3,few,ASTLTGMNTEAF
TRBV30,many,AWSVSFEPQH
TRBV9,few,ASSLLGLGTDTQY
TRBV3-1,NA,ASSWRAGGEETQY
TRBV7-8,NA,ASRVGDTQY
TRBV6-2/TRBV6-3,many,ASRGGLDTQY
TRBV20-1,once,SAKDFLETQY
TRBV4-3,NA,ASSRGRGVYEQY
TRBV10-2,NA,ASSELQGETQY
TRBV7-9,NA,ASSLVGRGTYEQY
TRBV6-1,few,ASSEAGTAYNEQF
TRBV5-1,many,ASSEGLAGAITDTQY
TRBV7-8,many,ASSLAGGTPF
TRBV7-3,NA,ASSEGGGNEQF
TRBV11-2,many,ASSLSSVKNIQY
TRBV7-2,NA,ASSSSGMRHQPQH
TRBV6-1,few,ASDGDDAYEQY
TRBV28,many,ASSFGGRSYGYT
TRBV29-1,NA,SVEGTFHGYT
TRBV4-1,many,ASSQVARRLTDTQY
TRBV6-2/TRBV6-3,NA,ASRPKARQGYEQY
TRBV19,NA,ASSGISGSIETQY
TRBV6-1,NA,ASSALEGLGGYT
TRBV12-3/TRBV12-4,few,ASTGLFHEQF
TRBV7-2,many,ASSGDRGWTETQY
TRBV6-6,many,ASSYSKRTEAF
TRBV7-2,NA,ASSLDGLAQETQY
TRBV2,NA,ASRKETQY
TRBV5-1,few,ASSPDGVNTEAF
TRBV9,many,ASSVGGTSGFTDTQY
TRBV6-1,few,ASSNRDESNYGYT
TRBV10-1,NA,ASSERGIQPQH
TRBV12-3/TRBV12-4,many,ASSPLGQPQH
TRBV5-1,many,ASSQTGHQYEQY
TRBV2,many,ASSEALRQGRGYT
TRBV9,many,ASSILANNEQF
TRBV27,NA,ASSFFTSAGANVLT
TRBV3-1,many,ASSPRDRLSYEQY
TRBV20-1,many,SAPWRDRVVEAF
TRBV5-4,many,ASSYVGDVSEQY
TRBV30,many,AWMIVGEQY
TRBV20-1,many,SASGRAQYEQF
TRBV6-1,many,ASSRASEQY
TRBV11-3,many,ASSRLASSTDTQY
TRBV5-6,NA,ASSYIAGEGRDTQY
TRBV30,many,AWNGQGAGPQH
TRBV20-1,NA,SARDRRTPSGIQY
TRBV13,few,ASSLEHNEQF
TRBV30,NA,AWSIRGAHEQY
TRBV2,many,ASTREGLNYGYT
TRBV14,many,ASSQDRGTQY